This paragraph reports one T cell receptor (beta chain). The data are from a study of shared clonotypes between healthy human individuals. Data came from immunoSEQ multiplex PCR; TCRdb stores just in-frame clones and leaves some out. The sample consists of about 2.4 million clones, roughly 93% of them appearing once. Germline V gene sequence: CDR1 SGHAT, CDR2 FQDESV (reference sequence). Trimming took 5 bases from V and 0 from J, leaving 9 bases between them. CDR3 length: 14 amino acids. This clonotype was sampled from a man aged 18-30 years in good health. Some clones in this sample may be carry-over from other donors' samples. The V gene is TRBV11-1, the J gene TRBJ2-3; perhaps TRBD1 as D (6 bases). Material: naive CD4+ T cells from PBMCs. The subset: CD45RA+ positively selected. CDR3 region: CASSPGHSTDTQYF. CDR3 nucleotide sequence: TGTGCCAGCAGCCCGGGACATAGCACAGATACGCAGTATTTT.